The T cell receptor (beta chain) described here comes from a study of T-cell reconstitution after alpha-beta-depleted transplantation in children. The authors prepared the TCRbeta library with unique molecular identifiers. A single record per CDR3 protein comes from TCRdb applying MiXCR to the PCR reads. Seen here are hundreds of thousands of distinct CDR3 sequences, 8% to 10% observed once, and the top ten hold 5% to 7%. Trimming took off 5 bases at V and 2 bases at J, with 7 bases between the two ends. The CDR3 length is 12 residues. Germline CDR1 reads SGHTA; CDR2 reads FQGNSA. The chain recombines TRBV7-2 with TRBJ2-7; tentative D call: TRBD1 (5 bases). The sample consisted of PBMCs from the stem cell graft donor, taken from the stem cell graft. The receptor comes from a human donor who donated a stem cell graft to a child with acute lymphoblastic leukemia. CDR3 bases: TGTGCCAGCAGCCTGGACACCTACGAGCAGTACTTC. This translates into CASSLDTYEQYF.